The following is a T cell receptor (beta chain) sequence with its context. Germline CDR1 reads MNHNS; CDR2 reads SASEGT. This CDR3 has 16 residues. V dropped 2 bases and J dropped 4 bases, with 17 bases sitting between them. This entry is derived from a study of blood T cell repertoires in COVID-19. Study details: Sample material is recorded as cDNA or gDNA derived from T cells, B-cell-depleted T cells, or PBMCs.

Original data processing: For nucleated cells, counts were estimated from reference gene primer amplification. Generated by immunoSEQ multiplex PCR, the TCRdb table keeps only in-frame clones and is missing some. That table furnishes V, J and clone size, whereas the DNA furnished D and trimming. The data hold about 270,000 clones, with 80% to 90% observed a single time. This TCR was recovered from a woman aged 70-85 years with acute or convalescent COVID-19. The sample taken for sequencing was peripheral blood. The V call is TRBV6-1, the J call TRBJ2-5; D gene ambiguous. This chain's CDR3 is CASSEFQRVVSETQYF. The CDR3, as DNA: TGTGCCAGCAGTGAATTCCAACGAGTCGTTTCAGAGACCCAGTACTTC.